These T cell receptor beta chains were read from a single sample in a study of T cells expressing NK-cell markers. TCRdb reanalyzed the 5' RACE reads and collapses them to one entry per CDR3 protein, without DNA. The sample table sets out over 200,000 distinct CDR3 sequences. The sequencing input was blood T cells: a sorted CD56 or NKG2C T cell subset, CD4+ or CD8+ T cells, or bulk PBMC T cells (not recorded which). The origin of the receptors is a man aged 18 to 30 in good health. Both conserved end residues are part of each CDR3.

>TRBV12-3/TRBV12-4|TRBJ2-5|14
CASSFRVEAETQYF
>TRBV5-1|TRBJ2-1|15
CASSSTGLAHNEQFF
>TRBV6-2/TRBV6-3|TRBJ2-4|16
CASSYSTGQGTNIQYF
>TRBV30|TRBJ2-1|11
CAWGRLNEQFF
>TRBV7-3|TRBJ1-2|13
CASSERGGYGYTF
>TRBV7-9|TRBJ2-3|16
CASSLGRGSGTDTQYF
>TRBV11-2|TRBJ2-1|11
CASSLAGAVFF
>TRBV10-3|TRBJ2-7|12
CATADGAGEQYF
>TRBV27|TRBJ1-5|15
CASSYTGQESQPQHF
>TRBV4-2|TRBJ1-1|16
CASSLERGGPNTEAFF
>TRBV7-2|TRBJ2-1|20
CASSLAGEWSGPSSYNEQFF
>TRBV6-2/TRBV6-3|TRBJ2-7|21
CASSYSAGTPFRAGGSYEQYF
>TRBV7-2|TRBJ2-3|13
CASSYSFGNTQYF
>TRBV4-3|TRBJ2-1|16
CASSQEVRDSSNEQFF
>TRBV15|TRBJ2-6|19
CATSRPPGLAGGGANVLTF
>TRBV18|TRBJ2-1|15
CASSPLTSENNEQFF
>TRBV20-1|TRBJ2-1|14
CSATSGSPRYEQFF
>TRBV14|TRBJ2-1|14
CASSQDWPLNEQFF